These T cell receptor beta chains were read from a single sample in a study of blood T cell repertoires in COVID-19. Using immunoSEQ multiplex PCR, the repertoire was profiled, and TCRdb retains in-frame clones only, with some absent. The top ten clones hold about 2.4% of a sample with 150,000 to 160,000 clones, around nine tenths of them seen once. The specimen sequenced was peripheral blood. All receptors derive from a woman aged 70-85 years with acute or convalescent COVID-19. The conserved cysteine and the conserved F or W are not part of the CDR3 here. The order of the fields is V gene, CDR3 length, J gene, CDR3 protein.

TRBV6-5	13	TRBJ1-2	ASSPGLGQYYGYT
TRBV7-2	13	TRBJ1-5	ASSFMGRDNQPQH
TRBV29-1	10	TRBJ2-1	SARGDYNEQF
TRBV10-3	12	TRBJ1-2	AISEGQGGYGYT
TRBV2	12	TRBJ1-5	ASGGDSLNQPQH
TRBV5-4	12	TRBJ1-1	ASSRGGRNTEAF
TRBV7-9	13	TRBJ2-1	ASSISGLAGPEQF
TRBV4-3	12	TRBJ1-1	ASSQEYRDTEAF
TRBV7-2	11	TRBJ2-5	ASKYRGLETQY
TRBV15	14	TRBJ2-5	ATSRGDTADQETQY
TRBV7-9	12	TRBJ1-2	ASSSKTGSYGYT
TRBV7-7	13	TRBJ1-5	ASSHHDGPSQPQH
TRBV7-9	14	TRBJ1-3	ASRQRGTGGGNTIY
TRBV18	11	TRBJ1-4	ASSSGLNEKLF
TRBV11-2	13	TRBJ1-6	ASTTIRQANSPLH
TRBV11-2	12	TRBJ1-3	ASSPVGSGNTIY
TRBV2	16	TRBJ2-3	ASSTPPWTSQSTDTQY
TRBV5-1	13	TRBJ1-1	ASSIEQGAYPEAF
TRBV24-1	14	TRBJ2-2	ATSDWTGGNTGELF
TRBV12-5	17	TRBJ2-6	ASGLTKTGYTSGANVLT
TRBV5-1	11	TRBJ2-1	ASSLSTDNEQF
TRBV6-1	12	TRBJ1-5	ASSEAPGVQPQH
TRBV9	14	TRBJ2-2	ASSPRDLSSTGELF
TRBV9	11	TRBJ1-2	ASSSTWEHGYT
TRBV7-9	13	TRBJ1-1	ASSLTDIQNTEAF
TRBV19	13	TRBJ1-5	ASSIDGQGRQPQH
TRBV27	13	TRBJ1-5	ASRYPGYSNQPQH
TRBV4-3	16	TRBJ2-7	ASSQELGDTILLYEQY
TRBV27	14	TRBJ2-2	ASRPRGSPHTGELF
TRBV5-1	13	TRBJ2-5	ASSSGTGGQETQY
TRBV27	13	TRBJ2-3	ASSLKGVNTDTQY
TRBV28	17	TRBJ2-1	ASSPASASGGHSYNEQF
TRBV3-1/TRBV3-2	12	TRBJ1-1	ASSQEGGRGKAF
TRBV28	13	TRBJ2-1	ASSPQLAGDNEQF
TRBV5-4	14	TRBJ1-3	ASSLEPALSGNTIY
TRBV7-9	13	TRBJ1-4	ASSRQAPTNEKLF
TRBV4-2	11	TRBJ1-2	ASSQVSQAGYT
TRBV24-1	15	TRBJ1-3	ATSEGVGLSSGNTIY
TRBV12-5	11	TRBJ1-5	ASGLGEGQPQH
TRBV11-2	13	TRBJ2-3	ASRGIRVSTDTQY
TRBV3-1/TRBV3-2	12	TRBJ2-7	ASSQEFRGDEQY
TRBV29-1	14	TRBJ1-4	SVGDRGRLSNEKLF
TRBV5-1	11	TRBJ2-5	ASSFERKETQY